The TCR beta chain described here comes from a study of cytomegalovirus exposure and HLA in healthy donors. The wider study: Unique TCRs numbering around 85 million, obtained from HLA-typed donors, made up an early data release.

Overall study results and limits: As a later analysis revealed, most CMV-associated TCR beta chains appeared HLA-restricted. Another analysis was done later, and it associated over 15,000 TCR beta sequences with HLA alleles at 0.05 false discovery rate. Immune exposure was documented only through CMV serostatus.

Comment on this clone: Its antigen is not known.

Germline V gene lookup returns CDR1 LNHDA and CDR2 SQIVND (reference sequence). V trimming: 5 bases; J trimming: 5 bases; junction bases outside the gene matches: 24. The CDR3 extends over 20 amino acids. With 60 Vbeta and 13 Jbeta primers, the PCR was carried out. Sequenced by immunoSEQ multiplex PCR; TCRdb stores in-frame clones only, minus some. The sample holds 90,000 to 150,000 clones; 60% to 85% are singletons and the top ten take less than 3%. This chain uses TRBV19 with TRBJ2-7, with TRBD1 matching 10 bases. This receptor was identified in a woman aged 40 to 50 in good health and CMV-seropositive. The sample was PBMCs. CDR3 region: CASSQLPIAGPKTGGHEQYF. CDR3 in DNA: TGTGCCAGTAGTCAGCTCCCTATAGCCGGTCCAAAGACAGGGGGCCACGAGCAGTACTTC.